This T cell receptor (beta chain) was sequenced in a study of vaccination and CD4 T cells after COVID-19. The V end lost 6 bases, the J end lost 7 bases, and 20 bases lay between the germline ends. The CDR3 runs 14 residues. Germline V gives CDR1 DFQATT, CDR2 SNEGSKA (reference sequence). At the Johns Hopkins FTIC core, DNA taken from cultured CD4+ T cells was sequenced by way of the Oncomine TCR Beta short-read assay. Cultured CD4+ T cells were the source of extracted genomic DNA. TCRdb itself ran the PCR reads through MiXCR, one entry per CDR3 protein. This table holds 7,800 or so distinct CDR3 sequences, around 40% found once. In this sample, this clonotype turned up a few times. The target antigen is unknown. Treatment indicated: roughly 10-day PBMC culture with coronavirus spike peptide pools or control peptides (ViraFEST assay). Gathered ahead of the COVID-19 pandemic (2011-2018) were the CD4+ T cells of the unexposed donor. Culture conditions combined about 2 million PBMCs per well with about 9.2 IU/ml IL-2 and about 10 ug/ml peptide pools.

The chain recombines TRBV20-1 with TRBJ2-3, with TRBD1 as a possible D gene (6 bases). Sequencing was done on a sample of CD4+ T cells from blood, cultured in vitro. This TCR was sampled from a human donor in good health. The CDR3 nucleotides are TGCAGTGCCACCCGTGGGGCAGGGGAGAATACGCAGTATTTT. Residues: CSATRGAGENTQYF.